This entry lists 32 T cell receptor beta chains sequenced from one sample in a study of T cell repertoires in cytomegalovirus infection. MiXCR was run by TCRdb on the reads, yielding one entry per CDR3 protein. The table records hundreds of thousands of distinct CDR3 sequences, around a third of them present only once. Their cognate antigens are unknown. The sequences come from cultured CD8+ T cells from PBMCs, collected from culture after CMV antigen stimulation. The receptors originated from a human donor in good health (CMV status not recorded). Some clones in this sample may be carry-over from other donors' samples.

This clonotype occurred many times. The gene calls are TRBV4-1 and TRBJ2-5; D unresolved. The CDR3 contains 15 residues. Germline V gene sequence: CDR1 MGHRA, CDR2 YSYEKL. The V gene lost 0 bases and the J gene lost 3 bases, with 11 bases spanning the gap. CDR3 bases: TGCGCCAGCAGCCAAGAACGCGGTCTCGAAGAGACCCAGTACTTC. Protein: CASSQERGLEETQYF.

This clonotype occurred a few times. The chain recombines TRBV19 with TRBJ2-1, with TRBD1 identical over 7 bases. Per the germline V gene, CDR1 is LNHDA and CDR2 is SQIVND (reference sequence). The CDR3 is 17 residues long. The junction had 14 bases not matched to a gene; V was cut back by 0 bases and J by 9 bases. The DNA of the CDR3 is TGTGCCAGTAGTATAGATTGGCAAACAGGGGAGAGGTTTGAGCAGTTCTTC. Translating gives CASSIDWQTGERFEQFF.

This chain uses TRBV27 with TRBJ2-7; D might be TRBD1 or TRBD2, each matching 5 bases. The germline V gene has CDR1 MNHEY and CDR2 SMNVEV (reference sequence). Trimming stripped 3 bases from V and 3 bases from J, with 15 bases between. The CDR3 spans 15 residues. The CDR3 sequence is CASSFGAQGDYEQYF. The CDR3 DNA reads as TGTGCCAGCAGTTTCGGGGCTCAGGGCGACTACGAGCAGTACTTC.

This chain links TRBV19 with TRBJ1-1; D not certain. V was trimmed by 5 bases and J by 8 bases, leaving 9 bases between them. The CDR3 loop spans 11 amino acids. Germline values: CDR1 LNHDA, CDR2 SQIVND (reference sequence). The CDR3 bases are TGTGCCAGTAGTGTGGGTAACGAAGCTTTCTTT. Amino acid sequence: CASSVGNEAFF.

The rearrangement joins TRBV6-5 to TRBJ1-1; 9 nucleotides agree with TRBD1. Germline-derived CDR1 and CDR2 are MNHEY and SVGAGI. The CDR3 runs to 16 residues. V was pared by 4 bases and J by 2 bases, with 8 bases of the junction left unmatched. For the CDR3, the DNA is TGTGCCAGCAGTTTACAGGGGGCAAGGGGAAACACTGAAGCTTTCTTT. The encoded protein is CASSLQGARGNTEAFF.

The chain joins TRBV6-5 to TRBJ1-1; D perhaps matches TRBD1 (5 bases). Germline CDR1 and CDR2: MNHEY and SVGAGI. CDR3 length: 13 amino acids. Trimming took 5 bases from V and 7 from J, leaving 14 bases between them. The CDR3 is CASSGGGQGEAFF. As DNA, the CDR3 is TGTGCCAGCAGTGGGGGAGGCCAGGGTGAAGCTTTCTTT.

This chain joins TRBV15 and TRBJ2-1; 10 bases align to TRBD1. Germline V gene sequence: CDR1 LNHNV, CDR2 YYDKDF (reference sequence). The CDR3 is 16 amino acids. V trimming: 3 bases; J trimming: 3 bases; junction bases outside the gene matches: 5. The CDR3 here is CATSSSGTGVYNEQFF. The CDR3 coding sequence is TGTGCCACCAGCAGCAGTGGGACAGGGGTCTACAATGAGCAGTTCTTC.

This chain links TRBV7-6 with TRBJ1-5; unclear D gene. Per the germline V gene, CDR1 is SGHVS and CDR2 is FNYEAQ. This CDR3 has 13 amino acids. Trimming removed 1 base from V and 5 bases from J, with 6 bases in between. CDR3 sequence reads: CASSLDQDQPQHF. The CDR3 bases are TGTGCCAGCAGCTTAGACCAGGATCAGCCCCAGCATTTT.

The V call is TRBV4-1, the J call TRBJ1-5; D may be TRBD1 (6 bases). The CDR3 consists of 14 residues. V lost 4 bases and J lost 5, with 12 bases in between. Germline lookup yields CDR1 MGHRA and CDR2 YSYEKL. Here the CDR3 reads CASSPRQADQPQHF. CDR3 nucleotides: TGCGCCAGCAGCCCTCGACAGGCGGATCAGCCCCAGCATTTT.

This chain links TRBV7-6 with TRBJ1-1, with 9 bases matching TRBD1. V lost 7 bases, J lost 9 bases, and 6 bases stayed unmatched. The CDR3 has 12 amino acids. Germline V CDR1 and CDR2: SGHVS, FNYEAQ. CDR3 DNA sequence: TGTGCCAGCACCACAGGACAGGGGCAAGCTTTCTTT. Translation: CASTTGQGQAFF.

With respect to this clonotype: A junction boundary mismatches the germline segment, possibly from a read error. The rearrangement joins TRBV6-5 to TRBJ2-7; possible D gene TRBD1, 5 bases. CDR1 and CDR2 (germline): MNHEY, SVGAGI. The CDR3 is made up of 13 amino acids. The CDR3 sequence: CTSSPGHSYEQYF. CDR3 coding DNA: TGTACCAGCAGTCCCGGACATTCCTACGAGCAGTACTTC.

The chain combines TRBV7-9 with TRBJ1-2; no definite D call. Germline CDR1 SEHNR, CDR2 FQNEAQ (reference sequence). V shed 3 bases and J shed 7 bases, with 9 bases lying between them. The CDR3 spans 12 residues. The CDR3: CASSFRPVGYTF. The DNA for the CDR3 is TGTGCCAGCAGCTTTCGCCCAGTTGGCTACACCTTC.

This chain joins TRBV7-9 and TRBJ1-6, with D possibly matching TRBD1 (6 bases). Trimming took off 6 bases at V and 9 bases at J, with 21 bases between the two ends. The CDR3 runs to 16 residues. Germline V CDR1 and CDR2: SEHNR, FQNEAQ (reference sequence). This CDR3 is CASRAGTLEGGSPLHF. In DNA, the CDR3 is TGTGCCAGCAGAGCCGGGACATTGGAAGGAGGTTCACCCCTCCACTTT.

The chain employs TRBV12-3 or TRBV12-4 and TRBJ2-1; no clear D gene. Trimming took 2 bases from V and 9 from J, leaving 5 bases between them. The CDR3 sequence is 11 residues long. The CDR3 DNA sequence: TGTGCCAGCAGTTTAATCACTGAGCAGTTCTTC. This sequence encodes CASSLITEQFF.

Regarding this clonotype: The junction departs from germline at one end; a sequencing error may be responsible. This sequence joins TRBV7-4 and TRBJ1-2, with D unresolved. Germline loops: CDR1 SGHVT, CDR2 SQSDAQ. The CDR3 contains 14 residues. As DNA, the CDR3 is TGTGCCAGCAGCTCAGGACCCCAAGGCTATGGCTACCCCTTC. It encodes CASSSGPQGYGYPF.

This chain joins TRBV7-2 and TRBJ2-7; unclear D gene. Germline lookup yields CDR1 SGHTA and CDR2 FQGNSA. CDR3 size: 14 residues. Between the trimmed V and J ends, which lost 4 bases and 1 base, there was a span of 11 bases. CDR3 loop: CASSSRSLSYEQYF. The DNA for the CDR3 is TGTGCCAGCAGCTCCAGGTCACTTTCCTACGAGCAGTACTTC.

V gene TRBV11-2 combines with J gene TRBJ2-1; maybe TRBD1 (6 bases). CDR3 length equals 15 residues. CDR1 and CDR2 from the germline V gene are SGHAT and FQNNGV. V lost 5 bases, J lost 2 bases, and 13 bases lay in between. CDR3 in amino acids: CASSLKGDAYNEQFF. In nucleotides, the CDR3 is TGTGCCAGCAGCCTCAAGGGGGATGCCTACAATGAGCAGTTCTTC.

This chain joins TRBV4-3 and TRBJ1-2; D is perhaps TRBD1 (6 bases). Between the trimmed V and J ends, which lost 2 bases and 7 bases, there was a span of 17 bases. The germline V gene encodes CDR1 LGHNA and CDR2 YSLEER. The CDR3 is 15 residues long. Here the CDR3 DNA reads TGCGCCAGCAGCCAAAAAGGGGGAGGGGCGCGTGGCTACACCTTC. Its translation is CASSQKGGGARGYTF.

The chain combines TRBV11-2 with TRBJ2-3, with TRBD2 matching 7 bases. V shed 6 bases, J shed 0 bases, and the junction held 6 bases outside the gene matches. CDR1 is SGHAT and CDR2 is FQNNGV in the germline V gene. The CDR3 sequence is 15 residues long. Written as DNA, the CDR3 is TGTGCCAGCAGAAAGAGCGGGGTCAGCACAGATACGCAGTATTTT. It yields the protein CASRKSGVSTDTQYF.

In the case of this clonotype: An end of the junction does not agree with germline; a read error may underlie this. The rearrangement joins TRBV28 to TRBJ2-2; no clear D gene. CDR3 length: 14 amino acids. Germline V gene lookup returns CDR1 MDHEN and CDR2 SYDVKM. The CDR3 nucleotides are TGTGCCAGCGGTTTTCGACTTTACACCGGGGAGCTGTTTTTT. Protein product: CASGFRLYTGELFF.

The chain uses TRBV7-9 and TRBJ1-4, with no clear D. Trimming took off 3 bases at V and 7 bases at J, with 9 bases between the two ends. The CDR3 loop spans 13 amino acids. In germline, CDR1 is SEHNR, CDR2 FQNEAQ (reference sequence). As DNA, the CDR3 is TGTGCCAGCAGCTTGGGCAGTCTTGAAAAACTGTTTTTT. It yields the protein CASSLGSLEKLFF. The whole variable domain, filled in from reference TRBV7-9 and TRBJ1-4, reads DTGVSQNPRHKITKRGQNVTFRCDPISEHNRLYWYRQTLGQGPEFLTYFQNEAQLEKSRLLSDRFSAERPKGSFSTLEIQRTEQGDSAMYLCASSLGSLEKLFFGSGTQLSVL.

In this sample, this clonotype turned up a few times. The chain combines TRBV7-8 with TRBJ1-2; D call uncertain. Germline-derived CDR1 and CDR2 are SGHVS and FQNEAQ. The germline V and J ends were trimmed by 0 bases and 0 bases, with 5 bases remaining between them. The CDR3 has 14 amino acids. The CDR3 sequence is CASSLATSNYGYTF. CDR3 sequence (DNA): TGTGCCAGCAGCTTAGCGACCTCTAACTATGGCTACACCTTC.

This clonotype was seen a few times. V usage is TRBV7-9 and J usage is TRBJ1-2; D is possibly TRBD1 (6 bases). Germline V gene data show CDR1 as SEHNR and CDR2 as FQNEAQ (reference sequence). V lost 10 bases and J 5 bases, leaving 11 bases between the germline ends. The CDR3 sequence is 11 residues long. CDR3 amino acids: CATRDTYGYTF. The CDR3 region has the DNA TGTGCCACCCGGGACACGTATGGCTACACCTTC.

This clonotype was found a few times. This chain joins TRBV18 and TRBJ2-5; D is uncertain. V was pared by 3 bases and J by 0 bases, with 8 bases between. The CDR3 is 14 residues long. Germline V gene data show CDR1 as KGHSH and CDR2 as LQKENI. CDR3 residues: CASSPEQYQETQYF. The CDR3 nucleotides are TGTGCCAGCTCACCCGAGCAGTACCAAGAGACCCAGTACTTC.

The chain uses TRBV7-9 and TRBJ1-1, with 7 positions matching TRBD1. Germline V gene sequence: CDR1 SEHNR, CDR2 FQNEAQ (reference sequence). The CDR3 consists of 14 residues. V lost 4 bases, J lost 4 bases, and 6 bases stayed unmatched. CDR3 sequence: CASSYHQGGTEAFF. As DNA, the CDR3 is TGTGCCAGCAGCTACCACCAGGGGGGCACTGAAGCTTTCTTT.

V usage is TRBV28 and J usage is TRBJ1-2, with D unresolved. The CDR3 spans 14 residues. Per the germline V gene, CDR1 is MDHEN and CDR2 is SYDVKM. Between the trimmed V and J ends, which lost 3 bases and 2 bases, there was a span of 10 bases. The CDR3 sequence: CASSFSGLNYGYTF. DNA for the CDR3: TGTGCCAGCAGTTTTTCCGGTTTGAACTATGGCTACACCTTC.

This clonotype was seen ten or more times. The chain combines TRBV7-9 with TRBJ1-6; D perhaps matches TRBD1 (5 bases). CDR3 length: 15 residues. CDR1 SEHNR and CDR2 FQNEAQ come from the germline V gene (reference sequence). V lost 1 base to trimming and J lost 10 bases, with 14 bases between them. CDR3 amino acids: CASSLGSGSNSPLHF. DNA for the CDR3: TGTGCCAGCAGCTTAGGATCAGGGAGCAACTCACCCCTCCACTTT.

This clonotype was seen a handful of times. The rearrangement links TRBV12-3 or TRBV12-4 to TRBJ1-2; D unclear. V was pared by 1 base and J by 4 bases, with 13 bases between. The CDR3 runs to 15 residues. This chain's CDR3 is CASSLGRESIYGYTF. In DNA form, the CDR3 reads TGTGCCAGCAGTTTAGGAAGGGAGTCCATCTATGGCTACACCTTC.

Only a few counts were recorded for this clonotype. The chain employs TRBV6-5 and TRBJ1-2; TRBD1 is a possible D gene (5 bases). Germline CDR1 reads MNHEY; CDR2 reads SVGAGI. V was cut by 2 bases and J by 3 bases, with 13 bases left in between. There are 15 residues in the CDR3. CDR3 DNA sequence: TGTGCCAGCAGTTACAGCACAGGAGGCCACTATGGCTACACCTTC. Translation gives CASSYSTGGHYGYTF.

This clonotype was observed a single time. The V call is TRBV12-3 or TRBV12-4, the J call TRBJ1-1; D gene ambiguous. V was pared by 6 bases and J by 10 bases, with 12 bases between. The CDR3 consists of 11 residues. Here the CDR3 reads CASSSPVAAFF. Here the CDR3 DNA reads TGTGCCAGCAGCTCCCCGGTAGCAGCTTTCTTT.

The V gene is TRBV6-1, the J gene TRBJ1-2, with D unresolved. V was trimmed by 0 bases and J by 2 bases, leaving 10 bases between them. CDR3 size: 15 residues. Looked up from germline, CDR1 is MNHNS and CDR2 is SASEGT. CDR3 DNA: TGTGCCAGCAGTGAAGCGCTTCAGTTAAACTATGGCTACACCTTC. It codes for CASSEALQLNYGYTF.

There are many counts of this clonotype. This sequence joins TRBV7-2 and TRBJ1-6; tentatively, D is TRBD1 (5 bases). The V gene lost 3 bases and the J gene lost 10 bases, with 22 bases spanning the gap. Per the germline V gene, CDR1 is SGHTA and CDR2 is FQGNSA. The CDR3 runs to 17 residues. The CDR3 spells CASSFVAGRYGASPLHF. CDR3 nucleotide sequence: TGTGCCAGCAGCTTCGTTGCAGGGAGATATGGCGCATCACCCCTCCACTTT.